This T cell receptor beta chain was sequenced in a study of CD8 T cells in Susac syndrome. For the study at large: Patients with Susac syndrome were therapy-naive, treated with corticosteroids, or treated with intravenous immunoglobulin alone when blood was collected.

About this clonotype: A read error may account for a junction end that differs from germline.

With random hexamers, reverse transcription was performed on roughly 0.5 to 1 ug of RNA. The TCR beta CDR3 was amplified by immunoSEQ multiplex PCR across 54 Vbeta, 13 Jbeta. TCRdb recomputed calls from the immunoSEQ multiplex PCR reads with MiXCR, one row per CDR3 protein. The sample yields some 100,000 distinct CDR3 sequences, 95% seen once. The germline V gene has CDR1 LGHDT and CDR2 YNNKEL (reference sequence). The CDR3 runs 14 residues. The sequencing input was CD8+ T cells from PBMCs. This TCR was sampled from a human donor with Susac syndrome. The chain uses TRBV3-1 and TRBJ1-1; no firm D call. CDR3 in amino acids: CASSPLSERTEAFF. Here the CDR3 DNA reads TGTGCCAGCAGCCCTCTGTCGGAAAGGACTGAAGCCTTCTTT.